This entry lists 21 T cell receptor beta chains sequenced from one sample in a study of shared clonotypes between healthy human individuals. Here immunoSEQ multiplex PCR was the method, and the copy in TCRdb shows in-frame clones only, minus some. Among hundreds of thousands of clones, around three quarters were seen once, and the ten largest hold around 13%. Sequencing was carried out using PBMCs. These receptors were collected from a middle-aged woman in good health. Some clones in this sample may be carry-over from other donors' samples.

This chain links TRBV6-1 with TRBJ2-1; 8 nucleotides agree with TRBD2. With V trimmed by 4 bases and J by 9 bases, 5 bases remained unmatched. The CDR3 totals 13 residues. CDR1 and CDR2 (germline): MNHNS, SASEGT. The CDR3 is CASSVQSGGEQFF. The CDR3 bases are TGTGCCAGCAGTGTCCAAAGCGGGGGTGAGCAGTTCTTC.

The chain is built from TRBV6-5 and TRBJ2-2; D might be TRBD1 (6 bases). The CDR3 is 14 amino acids. Germline V gives CDR1 MNHEY, CDR2 SVGAGI. Trimming cost V 5 bases and J 7 bases, with 14 bases left between them. The CDR3 loop is CASSLGASGGELFF. CDR3 nucleotides: TGTGCCAGCAGTCTGGGGGCCAGTGGCGGGGAGCTGTTTTTT.

The chain is built from TRBV15 and TRBJ2-7; TRBD1 or TRBD2 may be the D gene (7 bases each). V dropped 0 bases and J dropped 4 bases, with 13 bases sitting between them. The CDR3 runs 15 residues. Germline V gene lookup returns CDR1 LNHNV and CDR2 YYDKDF (reference sequence). CDR3: CATSRDSQGGYEQYF. The CDR3 DNA follows: TGTGCCACCAGCAGAGATTCCCAGGGGGGGTACGAGCAGTACTTC.

The V call is TRBV28, the J call TRBJ2-3, with 9 bases aligning to TRBD2. The germline V gene encodes CDR1 MDHEN and CDR2 SYDVKM. CDR3 length: 16 residues. V was clipped by 8 bases and J by 2 bases; unmatched bases: 11. CDR3: CASPPAGLAHTDTQYF. CDR3 bases: TGTGCCAGCCCGCCGGCGGGACTAGCACACACAGATACGCAGTATTTT.

The sample holds many counts of this clone. This sequence joins TRBV7-6 and TRBJ2-3, with D perhaps TRBD1 or TRBD2 (5 bases each). Per the germline V gene, CDR1 is SGHVS and CDR2 is FNYEAQ. The germline V and J ends were trimmed by 5 bases and 2 bases, with 17 bases remaining between them. The length of the CDR3 is 16 residues. CDR3 protein: CASSLGVGRYTDTQYF. The CDR3 nucleotides read TGTGCCAGCAGCCTGGGGGTAGGCAGATACACAGATACGCAGTATTTT.

Concerning this clone: A much larger clonotype is one base distant, so this may be a read error. J is TRBJ2-2 and V is TRBV7-3; D is perhaps TRBD1 (5 bases). Germline CDR1 SGHTA, CDR2 FQGTGA. The CDR3 extends over 14 amino acids. V was pared by 5 bases and J by 3 bases, with 10 bases between. CDR3 protein: CASSAGIDTGELFF. In DNA form, the CDR3 reads TGTGCCAGCAGCGCAGGGATAGACACCGGGGAGCTGTTTTTT. Combining the CDR3 with reference TRBV7-3 and TRBJ2-2 gives the whole variable domain GAGVSQTPSNKVTEKGKYVELRCDPISGHTALYWYRQSLGQGPEFLIYFQGTGAADDSGLPNDRFFAVRPEGSVSTLKIQRTERGDSAVYLCASSAGIDTGELFFGEGSRLTVL.

This rearrangement joins TRBV5-1 to TRBJ2-3; D uncertain. The germline V gene has CDR1 SGHRS and CDR2 YFSETQ. The length of the CDR3 is 13 residues. The ends were cut back, 2 bases at V and 5 bases at J, with 9 bases in the middle. CDR3 protein: CASSFIGLDTQYF. Here the CDR3 DNA reads TGCGCCAGCAGCTTCATCGGTTTAGATACGCAGTATTTT.

Concerning this clone: At the DNA level, this CDR3 is encoded by other sequences in the same sample as well. V gene TRBV6-6 combines with J gene TRBJ2-7; D is unclear. The CDR3 runs to 12 residues. Germline CDR1 is MNHNY and CDR2 is SVGAGI (reference sequence). Trimming removed 5 bases at V and 0 bases at J, with 5 bases between. The CDR3 sequence is CASSPGSYEQYF. The CDR3 DNA reads TGTGCCAGCAGTCCCGGCTCCTACGAGCAGTACTTC.

J is TRBJ2-1 and V is TRBV7-3; D unresolved. Trimming pared 2 bases from V and 6 bases from J, leaving 8 bases between. This CDR3 spans 13 amino acids. Germline V gene lookup returns CDR1 SGHTA and CDR2 FQGTGA. This CDR3 reads CASSLGPSNEQFF. In DNA form, the CDR3 reads TGTGCCAGCAGCTTAGGCCCGTCCAATGAGCAGTTCTTC.

V is TRBV2 and J is TRBJ2-7; a possible D gene is TRBD1 (5 bases). The germline V gene encodes CDR1 SNHLY and CDR2 FYNNEI. This CDR3 has 13 residues. V lost 0 bases and J 6 bases, leaving 9 bases between the germline ends. The CDR3 DNA sequence: TGTGCCAGCAGTGAAGCCCGCAGGGTCGAGCAGTACTTC. This codes for CASSEARRVEQYF.

As for this clone: Being one base from a much bigger clone, this may be a read error. V gene TRBV30 combines with J gene TRBJ1-2, with a weak D call TRBD1 (5 bases). Trimming cost V 2 bases and J 1 base, with 14 bases left between them. The CDR3 loop spans 15 amino acids. Germline V gene lookup returns CDR1 GTSNPN and CDR2 SVGIG (reference sequence). In nucleotides, the CDR3 is TGTGCCTGGAGTCCCGGGGCATCGTATAACTATGGCTACACCTTC. Translated, it gives CAWSPGASYNYGYTF.

This clone has only a few counts. V gene TRBV11-3 combines with J gene TRBJ2-3; 8 bases line up with TRBD1. Germline CDR1 is SGHNT and CDR2 is YENEEA. The CDR3 totals 14 residues. V shed 1 base, J shed 6 bases, and the junction held 3 bases outside the gene matches. CDR3 in amino acids: CASSLGHRGDTQYF. CDR3 in DNA: TGTGCCAGCAGCTTAGGGCACAGGGGGGATACGCAGTATTTT. The full variable domain, in which reference TRBV11-3 and TRBJ2-3 provide the parts outside the CDR3, is EAGVVQSPRYKIIEKKQPVAFWCNPISGHNTLYWYLQNLGQGPELLIRYENEEAVDDSQLPKDRFSAERLKGVDSTLKIQPAELGDSAVYLCASSLGHRGDTQYFGPGTRLTVL.

This sequence joins TRBV9 and TRBJ2-1; D unclear. The CDR3 spans 14 residues. V dropped 0 bases and J dropped 7 bases, with 11 bases sitting between them. In germline, CDR1 is SGDLS, CDR2 YYNGEE. The CDR3 DNA sequence: TGTGCCAGCAGCGTAGTGGCCTCTATTAATGAGCAGTTCTTC. Translated, it gives CASSVVASINEQFF.

The DNA of the CDR3 is TGTGCCAGCAGCTCGTACTCTGGAAACACCATATATTTT. Protein product: CASSSYSGNTIYF. The chain combines TRBV7-2 with TRBJ1-3; D call uncertain. Per germline, CDR1 SGHTA and CDR2 FQGNSA. Trimming took off 4 bases at V and 0 bases at J, with 4 bases between the two ends. This CDR3 has 13 residues.

J is TRBJ1-1 and V is TRBV12-5; 7 bases fit TRBD1. The length of the CDR3 is 16 residues. The V gene end was trimmed by 1 base and the J gene end by 0 bases; junction bases not matched to a gene: 5. The germline V gene encodes CDR1 LGHNT and CDR2 FRNRAP. CDR3 DNA: TGTGCTAGTGGTTTGGGAGGGACAGCAATGAACACTGAAGCTTTCTTT. This translates into CASGLGGTAMNTEAFF.

V usage is TRBV30 and J usage is TRBJ1-1; D is uncertain. Germline V gene data show CDR1 as GTSNPN and CDR2 as SVGIG (reference sequence). V was shortened by 4 bases and J by 1 base, with 19 bases between the two germline ends. The CDR3 loop spans 16 amino acids. CDR3 coding DNA: TGTGCCTGGACCAAACCGATAGGAGGGCCGAACACTGAAGCTTTCTTT. This encodes CAWTKPIGGPNTEAFF.

The chain uses TRBV28 and TRBJ2-7; 7 bases are shared with TRBD1. V gave up 7 bases and J gave up 12 bases; unmatched junction bases: 18. This CDR3 contains 14 residues. CDR1 is MDHEN and CDR2 is SYDVKM in the germline V gene. In nucleotides, the CDR3 is TGTGCCAGCAACCGTCTCGGGACAGACCCTATCATGTACTTC. It is translated as CASNRLGTDPIMYF.

The chain links TRBV6-6 to TRBJ2-7; 9 bases are a match to TRBD1. J gave up 9 bases and V 4 bases, and 7 bases lay outside the gene matches. Germline V gives CDR1 MNHNY, CDR2 SVGAGI (reference sequence). This CDR3 region has 13 residues. The CDR3 DNA follows: TGTGCCAGCAGTTTGGGACAGGGATCAGCGCAGTACTTC. Protein sequence: CASSLGQGSAQYF.

The rearrangement joins TRBV9 to TRBJ2-2; TRBD2 might be the D (5 bases). CDR1 and CDR2 (germline): SGDLS, YYNGEE. V shed 4 bases and J shed 7 bases, with 20 bases lying between them. The CDR3 is 16 residues long. The chain's CDR3 is CASSSRRTFGGGELFF. The CDR3 DNA reads as TGTGCCAGCAGCTCAAGACGAACTTTTGGAGGCGGGGAGCTGTTTTTT.

This chain uses TRBV27 with TRBJ2-1, with 9 bases fitting TRBD1. CDR1 and CDR2 from the germline V gene are MNHEY and SMNVEV (reference sequence). CDR3 size: 15 residues. J gave up 1 base and V 4 bases, and 2 bases lay outside the gene matches. CDR3 loop: CASSSGTGSYNEQFF. In nucleotides, the CDR3 is TGTGCCAGCAGTTCCGGGACAGGGTCCTACAATGAGCAGTTCTTC.

The CDR3 DNA is TGTGCCAGCAGTGGCAGGAACTACGAGCAGTACTTC. This encodes CASSGRNYEQYF. The rearrangement joins TRBV27 to TRBJ2-7; D not certain. Germline CDR1 is MNHEY and CDR2 is SMNVEV (reference sequence). This CDR3 is 12 amino acids long. V was pared by 5 bases and J by 3 bases, with 8 bases between.